This T cell receptor beta chain stems from a study of T cells in Graves' hyperthyroidism and ophthalmopathy. The wider study: It was at initial diagnosis, before any treatment, that peripheral blood was collected. Study-level findings and limits: The model predicted ophthalmopathy a median around 6.5 months before onset.

The CDR3 regions of TCR beta were amplified from RNA transcripts. The primer set for the first-round RT-PCR of the TCR CDR3 was HTBI. TCRdb re-called the multiplex PCR reads with MiXCR, one entry per CDR3 protein. The data hold more than 500,000 distinct CDR3 sequences, with roughly 16% observed a single time. This clonotype has ten or more counts. Its cognate antigen is unknown. CDR3 length equals 13 residues. Trimming stripped 6 bases from V and 0 bases from J, with 6 bases between. The receptor's source is a woman younger than 45 with Graves' ophthalmopathy. V and J are TRBV12-3 or TRBV12-4 and TRBJ1-3; no clear D gene. The sample consisted of blood. Written as DNA, the CDR3 is TGTGCCAGCAGCTTCAGCTCTGGAAACACCATATATTTT. The encoded protein is CASSFSSGNTIYF.